Sequencing of this TCR beta chain was carried out in a study of identical twins. Study results and caveats: Weaker excess sharing between twins was seen in beta out-of-frame sequences. When twins shared out-of-frame alpha sequences, those sequences had excess low generation probability.

TCRdb passed the 5' RACE reads through MiXCR, listing each CDR3 protein once. The sample shows a few hundred thousand distinct CDR3 sequences, roughly a tenth of them seen only once. Germline CDR1 is LGHDT and CDR2 is YNNKEL (reference sequence). The germline V and J ends were trimmed by 0 bases and 13 bases, with 9 bases remaining between them. The CDR3 is 12 residues long. This clonotype was recorded a few times. The antigen remains unidentified. Sequenced sample: memory T cells sorted from blood. This receptor was taken from a man aged 50 to 59 in good health. The chain combines TRBV3-1 with TRBJ1-4, with D uncertain. The CDR3 nucleotides read TGTGCCAGCAGCCAAGAAGGATATCGACTGTTTTTT. It is translated as CASSQEGYRLFF. The whole variable domain, filled in from reference TRBV3-1 and TRBJ1-4, reads DTAVSQTPKYLVTQMGNDKSIKCEQNLGHDTMYWYKQDSKKFLKIMFSYNNKELIINETVPNRFSPKSPDKAHLNLHINSLELGDSAVYFCASSQEGYRLFFGSGTQLSVL.